The clone carrying this T cell receptor (beta chain) was recorded many times. Its target is unknown. CVID meant reduced serum IgG, IgA and/or IgM plus specific antibody deficiency. The data originate from a study of T cell clonality in common variable immunodeficiency. Study-wide findings and caveats: Fewer TCRbeta clones were shared among CVID subjects than controls. Fewer deletions and N-nucleotide insertions were reportedly seen in common variable immunodeficiency TCR beta sequences.

Control and CVID samples contributed equal amounts of genomic DNA. Using immunoSEQ multiplex PCR, the repertoire was profiled, and TCRdb retains in-frame clones only, with some absent. The record shows 30,000 to 40,000 clones for this sample, with no singletons present. Sequencing input: peripheral blood mononuclear cells. The clonotype was recovered from a human donor with common variable immunodeficiency.

The CDR3: CASSLAPGLAGPGELFF. The sequenced CDR3 bases are TGCGCCAGCAGCTTGGCTCCGGGACTAGCGGGACCCGGGGAG. The rearrangement joins TRBV5-1 to TRBJ2-2; 13 nucleotides line up with TRBD2. The read falls 3 residues short of the CDR3 end, and the missing part is taken from the germline J gene. The germline V gene encodes CDR1 SGHRS and CDR2 YFSETQ. The CDR3 length is 17 residues. Losses at the gene ends were 0 bases for V and 6 bases for J; bases not matched to a gene: 5. The whole variable domain, remainder taken from reference TRBV5-1 and TRBJ2-2, is KAGVTQTPRYLIKTRGQQVTLSCSPISGHRSVSWYQQTPGQGLQFLFEYFSETQRNKGNFPGRFSGRQFSNSRSEMNVSTLELGDSALYLCASSLAPGLAGPGELFFGEGSRLTVL.